These 28 T cell receptor beta chains originate from one sample sequenced in a study of T cells in Graves' hyperthyroidism and ophthalmopathy. Authors of the study amplified TCR beta CDR3 regions from RNA transcripts. TCR CDR3 regions were first amplified by RT-PCR with HTBI primers. MiXCR was run by TCRdb on the multiplex PCR reads, yielding one entry per CDR3 protein. Of about 640,000 distinct CDR3 sequences listed, around 21% are singletons. The sequenced sample consisted of blood. The receptors here all came from a man aged 25-40 years with Graves' ophthalmopathy.

This chain links TRBV4-1 with TRBJ1-2; D not certain. The CDR3 is 14 amino acids. Germline CDR1 MGHRA, CDR2 YSYEKL. Trimming left V 2 bases short and J 2 bases short, with 9 bases between. CDR3 DNA: TGCGCCAGCAGCCAACCAGGAAAGAACTATGGCTACACCTTC. This translates into CASSQPGKNYGYTF.

This clonotype was seen a few times. The chain recombines TRBV19 with TRBJ2-1; D may be TRBD1 (7 bases). Trimming removed 7 bases from V and 4 bases from J, with 11 bases in between. The CDR3 is 13 amino acids. The germline CDR1 and CDR2 sequences are LNHDA and SQIVND (reference sequence). The CDR3, as DNA: TGTGCCAGTAAGGAGGGACAGTACAATGAGCAGTTCTTC. It specifies CASKEGQYNEQFF. Complete variable domain (other parts from reference TRBV19 and TRBJ2-1): DGGITQSPKYLFRKEGQNVTLSCEQNLNHDAMYWYRQDPGQGLRLIYYSQIVNDFQKGDIAEGYSVSREKKESFPLTVTSAQKNPTAFYLCASKEGQYNEQFFGPGTRLTVL.

The chain couples TRBV20-1 to TRBJ2-5, with a tentative D call TRBD2 (5 bases). Germline CDR1 DFQATT, CDR2 SNEGSKA (reference sequence). The CDR3 has 12 residues. V was clipped by 5 bases and J by 1 base, with 8 bases between them. As DNA, the CDR3 is TGCAGTGCTTTAGCGCTCCAAGAGACCCAGTACTTC. This sequence encodes CSALALQETQYF.

This chain uses TRBV13 with TRBJ2-4; unclear D gene. CDR1 and CDR2 (germline): PRHDT, FYEKMQ (reference sequence). The CDR3 runs 13 residues. Deletions cut 4 bases from V and 7 bases from J, with 11 bases between. For the CDR3, the DNA is TGTGCCAGCAGCTCCGGAGTGGAGAACATTCAGTACTTC. As protein: CASSSGVENIQYF.

The chain uses TRBV5-4 and TRBJ2-7; 12 bases are a match to TRBD2. V lost 0 bases to trimming and J lost 5 bases; unmatched junction nucleotides: 12. CDR1 is SGHNT, CDR2 YYREEE, per germline (reference sequence). The CDR3 covers 18 residues. The DNA for the CDR3 is TGTGCCAGCAGCTTGGGACTAGCGGGAGAGGTCGGATCTCACGAGCAGTACTTC. It translates to CASSLGLAGEVGSHEQYF.

This clonotype was counted only a few times. The chain uses TRBV2 and TRBJ1-6; no clear D gene. The CDR3 spans 13 residues. Per the germline V gene, CDR1 is SNHLY and CDR2 is FYNNEI. With 7 bases removed from V and 6 bases from J, the gap between germline ends came to 10 bases. The CDR3 DNA follows: TGTGCCAGCATTACCCACCCTAATTCACCCCTCCACTTT. Residues: CASITHPNSPLHF.

The chain joins TRBV6-1 to TRBJ1-5, with unresolved D. Trimming removed 6 bases from V and 0 bases from J, with 12 bases in between. The CDR3 is made up of 15 amino acids. From germline, CDR1 is MNHNS and CDR2 SASEGT. The CDR3 coding sequence is TGTGCCAGCAGGACCGACGGGTATAGCAATCAGCCCCAGCATTTT. The encoded protein is CASRTDGYSNQPQHF.

This clonotype appeared a few times. The V call is TRBV6-1, the J call TRBJ2-6; a possible D gene is TRBD2 (5 bases). The V end was cut by 5 bases, the J end by 0 bases, with 8 bases between. Germline-derived CDR1 and CDR2 are MNHNS and SASEGT. This CDR3 spans 15 amino acids. Here the CDR3 reads CASSTSPSGANVLTF. The CDR3 bases are TGTGCCAGCAGTACTAGTCCCTCTGGGGCCAACGTCCTGACTTTC.

Ten or more counts support this clonotype. This chain uses TRBV20-1 with TRBJ2-1; 9 bases are a match to TRBD2. The CDR3 loop spans 17 amino acids. The V segment lost 0 bases and the J segment 2 bases; nucleotides outside the gene matches: 8. Germline assignment: CDR1 DFQATT and CDR2 SNEGSKA (reference sequence). The CDR3 protein is CSARDYAGGSPYNEQFF. DNA for the CDR3: TGCAGTGCTAGAGACTATGCGGGAGGGTCCCCCTACAATGAGCAGTTCTTC.

The sample holds many counts of this clonotype. The chain carries TRBV28 and TRBJ2-7; D call uncertain. CDR1 is MDHEN and CDR2 is SYDVKM in the germline V gene. The CDR3 has 13 amino acids. Trimming removed 3 bases from V and 0 bases from J, with 6 bases in between. In DNA, the CDR3 is TGTGCCAGCAGTTTCCGACCCTCCTACGAGCAGTACTTC. It encodes CASSFRPSYEQYF.

This chain uses TRBV4-1 with TRBJ2-7, with D possibly being TRBD2 (6 bases). V shed 3 bases and J shed 7 bases, with 22 bases lying between them. The CDR3 has 16 amino acids. Germline CDR1 and CDR2: MGHRA and YSYEKL. The CDR3 loop reads CASSQTSGRGFGEQYF. Written as DNA, the CDR3 is TGCGCCAGCAGCCAGACGTCAGGGCGGGGCTTCGGTGAGCAGTACTTC.

This clonotype was detected only a few times. V is TRBV24-1 and J is TRBJ2-1; 8 nucleotides align to TRBD2. Germline CDR1 KGHDR, CDR2 SFDVKD. V shed 4 bases, J shed 3 bases, and the junction held 7 bases outside the gene matches. This CDR3 comprises 16 residues. CDR3 region: CATSDPSGSIYNEQFF. In DNA form, the CDR3 reads TGTGCCACCAGTGACCCAAGCGGGAGTATCTACAATGAGCAGTTCTTC.

Comments on this clonotype: A much larger clonotype is one base distant, so this may be a read error. The chain carries TRBV28 and TRBJ2-2, with 11 bases fitting TRBD2. Germline lookup yields CDR1 MDHEN and CDR2 SYDVKM. This CDR3 has 18 residues. After removal of 6 bases from V and 0 bases from J, the junction contained 9 bases not matched to a gene. The CDR3 protein is CASRPTSGAYANTGELFF. In DNA, the CDR3 is TGTGCCAGCAGACCGACTAGCGGGGCATATGCGAACACCGGGGAGCTGTTTTTT. Drawing the rest from reference TRBV28 and TRBJ2-2, the complete variable domain is DVKVTQSSRYLVKRTGEKVFLECVQDMDHENMFWYRQDPGLGLRLIYFSYDVKMKEKGDIPEGYSVSREKKERFSLILESASTNQTSMYLCASRPTSGAYANTGELFFGEGSRLTVL.

V gene TRBV6-1 combines with J gene TRBJ1-1; possible D gene TRBD1, 5 bases. V lost 8 bases, J lost 7 bases, and 8 bases lay in between. The CDR3 has 10 amino acids. Per the germline V gene, CDR1 is MNHNS and CDR2 is SASEGT. As DNA, the CDR3 is TGTGCCAGCGGGACTGGTGAAGCTTTCTTT. Its protein is CASGTGEAFF.

The chain uses TRBV4-1 and TRBJ2-1; the D gene is possibly TRBD2 (6 bases). The germline gives CDR1 MGHRA, CDR2 YSYEKL. Trimming took 3 bases from V and 6 from J, leaving 9 bases between them. This CDR3 region has 13 residues. The CDR3 loop is CASSQVGGNEQFF. CDR3 nucleotides: TGCGCCAGCAGCCAGGTGGGGGGCAATGAGCAGTTCTTC.

This chain joins TRBV9 and TRBJ2-3, with D possibly TRBD2 on 6 matching bases. The length of the CDR3 is 15 residues. Looked up from germline, CDR1 is SGDLS and CDR2 is YYNGEE. V lost 7 bases to trimming and J lost 4 bases, with 19 bases between them. For the CDR3, the DNA is TGTGCCAGCGCCGGAACGGGAGAGGGTGCAGATACGCAGTATTTT. Its translation: CASAGTGEGADTQYF.

This clonotype appeared a few times. One end of the junction varies from germline; a read error may be responsible. The chain has TRBV10-3 and TRBJ1-6; 11 positions match TRBD1. From germline, CDR1 is ENHRY and CDR2 SYGVKD. CDR3 size: 16 residues. The DNA of the CDR3 is TGCGCCATCAGTGAGCCCCCCGGGACAGGGGGTTCACCCCTCCACTTT. As protein: CAISEPPGTGGSPLHF.

V and J are TRBV5-1 and TRBJ2-3; TRBD2 aligns across 10 bases. V lost 4 bases, J lost 1 base, and 9 bases stayed unmatched. Germline CDR1 and CDR2: SGHRS and YFSETQ. This CDR3 has 17 amino acids. The CDR3: CASSLPLLAGRTDTQYF. DNA of the CDR3: TGCGCCAGCAGCCTTCCCTTACTAGCGGGGCGCACAGATACGCAGTATTTT.

This clonotype was seen a few times. The V call is TRBV7-9, the J call TRBJ2-5; D remains unclear. Trimming removed 6 bases from V and 1 base from J, with 15 bases in between. From germline, CDR1 is SEHNR and CDR2 FQNEAQ (reference sequence). This CDR3 is 15 amino acids long. This CDR3 is CASSSLFFGQETQYF. The CDR3 nucleotides are TGTGCCAGCAGTTCCTTATTTTTTGGCCAAGAGACCCAGTACTTC.

The chain is built from TRBV7-9 and TRBJ1-3; TRBD1 is a possible D gene (5 bases). The germline V gene has CDR1 SEHNR and CDR2 FQNEAQ (reference sequence). This CDR3 has 16 amino acids. V lost 5 bases, J lost 6 bases, and 20 bases lay in between. The DNA for the CDR3 is TGTGCCAGCAGCGGGACCGGGGACGGAGTGGAAAACACCATATATTTT. This sequence encodes CASSGTGDGVENTIYF. Together with reference TRBV7-9 and TRBJ1-3, the CDR3 gives the full variable domain: DTGVSQNPRHKITKRGQNVTFRCDPISEHNRLYWYRQTLGQGPEFLTYFQNEAQLEKSRLLSDRFSAERPKGSFSTLEIQRTEQGDSAMYLCASSGTGDGVENTIYFGEGSWLTVV.

This clonotype was observed a handful of times. The chain has TRBV28 and TRBJ1-2; D is perhaps TRBD1 (6 bases). This CDR3 comprises 15 residues. Germline lookup yields CDR1 MDHEN and CDR2 SYDVKM. Trimming stripped 0 bases from V and 6 bases from J, with 14 bases between. In DNA, the CDR3 is TGTGCCAGCAGTTTATGGCCCAGGGGCGCGAATGGCTACACCTTC. Protein sequence: CASSLWPRGANGYTF.

This clonotype was detected many times. The rearrangement links TRBV12-3 or TRBV12-4 to TRBJ1-5; D is unclear. The CDR3 has 11 amino acids. V was trimmed by 4 bases and J by 10 bases, leaving 8 bases between them. The CDR3 DNA follows: TGTGCCAGCAGTTCCGGGTTCCCCCAGCATTTT. Translating it yields CASSSGFPQHF.

This clonotype was observed a handful of times. The genes are TRBV27 and TRBJ2-2, with D unresolved. Per the germline V gene, CDR1 is MNHEY and CDR2 is SMNVEV (reference sequence). V lost 2 bases, J lost 6 bases, and 10 bases lay in between. This CDR3 region has 14 residues. CDR3 bases: TGTGCCAGCAGTTTACGAGACATATCCGGGGAGCTGTTTTTT. Translating gives CASSLRDISGELFF.

Note on this clonotype: A read error may explain this, as a much larger clone is one base away. This chain uses TRBV28 with TRBJ2-1, with TRBD2 identical over 9 bases. The J segment lost 8 bases and the V segment lost 3 bases, leaving 5 bases of the junction unmatched. Per the germline V gene, CDR1 is MDHEN and CDR2 is SYDVKM. The CDR3 covers 14 residues. The DNA of the CDR3 is TGTGCCAGCAGTTTGGGGACTAGCCCCGATGAGCAGTTCTTC. This sequence encodes CASSLGTSPDEQFF.

This clonotype has only a few counts. The chain's CDR3 is CASSPPGTSDYGEQFF. The CDR3 nucleotides read TGTGCCAGCAGCCCGCCCGGGACTAGTGATTATGGTGAGCAGTTCTTC. V usage is TRBV9 and J usage is TRBJ2-1; 8 bases map to TRBD2. The trim removed 4 bases at V and 9 bases at J, leaving 15 bases unmatched. The germline V gene has CDR1 SGDLS and CDR2 YYNGEE. The length of the CDR3 is 16 residues.

This clonotype came up a few times. This chain links TRBV6-5 with TRBJ2-3, with 7 positions matching TRBD1. The V and J ends lost 7 bases and 1 base, in that order; junction bases with no gene match: 5. Germline lookup yields CDR1 MNHEY and CDR2 SVGAGI. The length of the CDR3 is 14 residues. The CDR3 nucleotides read TGTGCCAGCATTTCCGGACAGGGCACAGATACGCAGTATTTT. As protein: CASISGQGTDTQYF.

This clonotype was observed many times. DNA for the CDR3: TGTGCCAGCAGCCTAGCCCGGGCGACCCAGTACTTC. It yields the protein CASSLARATQYF. The chain carries TRBV3-1 and TRBJ2-5; D gene unclear. The V end lost 4 bases, the J end lost 7 bases, and 10 bases lay between the germline ends. Germline values: CDR1 LGHDT, CDR2 YNNKEL (reference sequence). The CDR3 has 12 residues.

The chain carries TRBV28 and TRBJ2-7, with TRBD2 matching over 8 bases. Germline V lookup: CDR1 MDHEN, CDR2 SYDVKM. The CDR3 consists of 16 residues. V lost 4 bases to trimming and J lost 0 bases; unmatched junction nucleotides: 8. Here the CDR3 DNA reads TGTGCCAGCAGTTCCCTAGGACTAGCTTCCTCCTACGAGCAGTACTTC. It translates to CASSSLGLASSYEQYF.